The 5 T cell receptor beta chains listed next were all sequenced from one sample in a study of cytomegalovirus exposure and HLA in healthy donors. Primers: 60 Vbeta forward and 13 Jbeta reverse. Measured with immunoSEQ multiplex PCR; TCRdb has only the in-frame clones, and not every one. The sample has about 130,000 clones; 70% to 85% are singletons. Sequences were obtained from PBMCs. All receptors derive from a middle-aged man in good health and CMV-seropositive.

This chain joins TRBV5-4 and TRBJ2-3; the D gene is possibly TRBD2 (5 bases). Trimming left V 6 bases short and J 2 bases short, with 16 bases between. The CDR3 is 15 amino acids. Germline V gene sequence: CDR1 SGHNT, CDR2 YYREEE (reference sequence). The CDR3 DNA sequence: TGTGCCAGCACCGAGGACTGGAAAAACACAGATACGCAGTATTTT. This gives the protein CASTEDWKNTDTQYF.

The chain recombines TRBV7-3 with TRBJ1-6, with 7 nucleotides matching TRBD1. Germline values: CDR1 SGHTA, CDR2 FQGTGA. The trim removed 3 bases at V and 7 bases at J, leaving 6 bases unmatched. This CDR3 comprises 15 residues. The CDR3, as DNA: TGTGCCAGCAGCTTGGAGCCAGGGGGAAATTCACCCCTCCACTTT. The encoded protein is CASSLEPGGNSPLHF.

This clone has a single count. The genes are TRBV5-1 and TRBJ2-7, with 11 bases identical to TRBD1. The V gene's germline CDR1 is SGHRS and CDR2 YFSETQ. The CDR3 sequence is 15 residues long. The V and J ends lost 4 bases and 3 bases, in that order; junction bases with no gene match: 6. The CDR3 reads CASSLGTGGDYEQYF. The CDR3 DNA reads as TGCGCCAGCAGCCTGGGGACAGGGGGTGACTACGAGCAGTACTTC.

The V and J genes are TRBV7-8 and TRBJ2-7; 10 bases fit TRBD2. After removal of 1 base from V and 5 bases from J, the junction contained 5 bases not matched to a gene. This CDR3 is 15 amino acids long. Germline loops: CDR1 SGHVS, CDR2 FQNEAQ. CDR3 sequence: CASSLGASGSHEQYF. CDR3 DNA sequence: TGTGCCAGCAGCTTAGGGGCTAGCGGGAGCCACGAGCAGTACTTC.

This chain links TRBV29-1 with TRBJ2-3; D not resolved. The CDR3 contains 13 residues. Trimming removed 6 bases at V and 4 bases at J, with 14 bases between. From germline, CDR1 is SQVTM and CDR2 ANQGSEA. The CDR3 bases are TGCAGCGTCGAGAAGACAAGGTCAGATACGCAGTATTTT. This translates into CSVEKTRSDTQYF.